Given below is one T cell receptor (beta chain) in context. Its antigen is as yet unknown. Here immunoSEQ multiplex PCR was the method, and the copy in TCRdb shows in-frame clones only, minus some. The sample contains 32,000 or so clones, around 70% of which appear only once. V was trimmed by 3 bases and J by 3 bases, leaving 21 bases between them. The CDR3 covers 18 residues. CDR1 is SGHTA, CDR2 FQGNSA, per germline. This sample stems from a study of radiotherapy plus CTLA-4 blockade in lung cancer. About the research overall: Objective responses were documented in about 18% of patients, with disease control in around 31%. General study findings and limits: Clones of tumor-derived TCRs expanded in blood after radiotherapy plus ipilimumab. Response was reportedly best predicted by early blood T cell clone dynamics, with interferon-beta.

It was focal radiation plus CTLA-4 blockade with ipilimumab that patients with chemo-refractory metastatic non-small-cell lung cancer received. This clonotype was obtained from a human donor with non-small cell lung cancer that progressed on radiotherapy plus ipilimumab. The specimen was peripheral blood, collected from a patient treated with radiotherapy plus ipilimumab. The chain joins TRBV7-2 to TRBJ1-5; TRBD1 is a possible D gene (5 bases). The CDR3 spells CASSFSPPVDILNQPQHF. For the CDR3, the DNA is TGTGCCAGCAGCTTCTCTCCACCCGTGGACATCCTCAATCAGCCCCAGCATTTT.